The entry below gives a single TCR beta chain sequence along with its context. This clone's antigen is unknown. The input lacks base qualities; no much larger clone sits a single base away. Explained via the paper, the treatment or condition label denotes: in vitro stimulation with specific CMV peptide epitopes to enrich CMV-specific T cells. These data come from a study of T cell repertoires in cytomegalovirus infection (dated by TCRdb to about 2019). As for the study more broadly: The peptide stimulations were aimed at well-studied HLA-B-restricted epitopes as well as recently identified HLA-C-restricted CMV epitopes, whose presentation resists viral immunomodulation. The HLA type of each donor mattered for the analysis, because public TCR beta signatures pointed to carriage of CMV infection along with the matching HLA type.

The paper's findings and limits, for the study overall: Carriers of CMV infection plus the relevant HLA type were discriminated by the cumulative frequency of public TCR beta family members in the study cohort and in an independent approximately 350-donor cohort. In the ex vivo response, HLA-C-restricted CMV-specific TCR beta clonotypes were dominant, and in two of eight donors the single most frequent clonotype came from this HLA-C-restricted group.

Sequenced using an Illumina HiSeq 1500. The public reads were reanalyzed by TCRdb: fastp trimming at Q25, MiXCR alignment, in-frame beta chains only. Each entry is one CDR3 protein sequence, shown with its most common DNA and genes. This sample comprises a few hundred thousand distinct CDR3 sequences, 40% of them detected only once. The top ten hold 48% of the sample. V was cut back by 1 base and J by 5 bases, leaving a gap of 17 bases between them. From the cysteine up to the phenylalanine, the CDR3 has a length of 17 residues. Of the read, only the CDR3 DNA is kept; its 51 bases are in frame from base 1. As encoded in the germline V gene, CDR1 is SGHVS while CDR2 is FQNEAQ.

The sequences come from cultured PBMCs, collected from culture after CMV antigen stimulation. The sequence was obtained from a human donor in good health (CMV status not recorded). Some clones in this sample may be carry-over from other donors' samples. The chain uses TRBV7-8 and TRBJ2-2; the D region possibly corresponds to TRBD2 (6 bases align). In nucleotide form, the sequence is TGTGCCAGCAGCTTAGGCCCTGGGACTCCCCAAACCGGGGAGCTGTTTTTT. Its product reads: CASSLGPGTPQTGELFF.